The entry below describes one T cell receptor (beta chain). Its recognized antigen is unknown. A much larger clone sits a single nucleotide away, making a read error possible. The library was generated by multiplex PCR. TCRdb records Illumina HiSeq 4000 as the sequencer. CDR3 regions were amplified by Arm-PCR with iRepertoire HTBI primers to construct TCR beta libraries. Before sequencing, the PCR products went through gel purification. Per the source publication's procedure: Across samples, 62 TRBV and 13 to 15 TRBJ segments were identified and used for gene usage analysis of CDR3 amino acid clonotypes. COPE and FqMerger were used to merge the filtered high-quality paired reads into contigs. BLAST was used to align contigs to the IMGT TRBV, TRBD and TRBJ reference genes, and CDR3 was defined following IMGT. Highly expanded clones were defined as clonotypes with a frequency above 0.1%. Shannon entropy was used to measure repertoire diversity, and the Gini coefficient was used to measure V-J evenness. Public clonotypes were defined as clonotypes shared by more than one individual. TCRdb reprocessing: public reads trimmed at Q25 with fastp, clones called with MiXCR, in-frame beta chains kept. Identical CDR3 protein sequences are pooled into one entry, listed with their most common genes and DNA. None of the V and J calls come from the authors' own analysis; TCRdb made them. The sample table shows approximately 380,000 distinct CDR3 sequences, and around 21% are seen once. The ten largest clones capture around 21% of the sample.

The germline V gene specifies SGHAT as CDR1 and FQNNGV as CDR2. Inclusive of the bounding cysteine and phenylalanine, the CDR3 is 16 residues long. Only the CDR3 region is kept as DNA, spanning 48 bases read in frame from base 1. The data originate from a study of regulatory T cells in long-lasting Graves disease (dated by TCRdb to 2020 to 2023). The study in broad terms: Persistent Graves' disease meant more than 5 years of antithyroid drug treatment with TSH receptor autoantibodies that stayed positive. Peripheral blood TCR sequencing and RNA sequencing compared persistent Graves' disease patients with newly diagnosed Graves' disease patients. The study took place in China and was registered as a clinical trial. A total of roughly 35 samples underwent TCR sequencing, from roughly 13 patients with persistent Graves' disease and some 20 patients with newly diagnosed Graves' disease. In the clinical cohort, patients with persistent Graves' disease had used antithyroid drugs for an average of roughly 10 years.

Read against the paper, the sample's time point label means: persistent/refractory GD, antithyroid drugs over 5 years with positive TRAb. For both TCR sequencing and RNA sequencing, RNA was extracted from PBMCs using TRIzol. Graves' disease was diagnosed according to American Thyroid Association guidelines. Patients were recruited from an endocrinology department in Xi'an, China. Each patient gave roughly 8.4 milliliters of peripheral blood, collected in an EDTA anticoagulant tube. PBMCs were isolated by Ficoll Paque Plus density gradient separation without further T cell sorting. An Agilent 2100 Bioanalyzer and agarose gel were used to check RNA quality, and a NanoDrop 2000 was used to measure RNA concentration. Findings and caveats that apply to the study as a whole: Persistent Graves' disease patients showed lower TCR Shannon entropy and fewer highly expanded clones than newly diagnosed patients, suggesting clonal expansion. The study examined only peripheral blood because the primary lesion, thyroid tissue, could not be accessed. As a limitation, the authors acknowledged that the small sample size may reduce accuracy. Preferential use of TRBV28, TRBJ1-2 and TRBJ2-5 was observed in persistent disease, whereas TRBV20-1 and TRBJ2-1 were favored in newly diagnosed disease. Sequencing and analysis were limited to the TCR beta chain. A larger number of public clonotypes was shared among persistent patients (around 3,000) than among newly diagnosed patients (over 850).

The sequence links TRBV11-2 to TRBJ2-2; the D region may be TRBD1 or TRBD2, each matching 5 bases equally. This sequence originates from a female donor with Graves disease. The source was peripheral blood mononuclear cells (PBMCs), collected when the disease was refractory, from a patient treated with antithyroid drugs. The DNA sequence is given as TGTGCCGGCAGCAACTACGGGACCCAGAACACCGGGGAGCTGTTTTTT. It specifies CAGSNYGTQNTGELFF. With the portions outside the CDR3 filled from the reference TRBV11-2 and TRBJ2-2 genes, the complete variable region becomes EAGVAQSPRYKIIEKRQSVAFWCNPISGHATLYWYQQILGQGPKLLIQFQNNGVVDDSQLPKDRFSAERLKGVDSTLKIQPAKLEDSAVYLCAGSNYGTQNTGELFFGEGSRLTVL.